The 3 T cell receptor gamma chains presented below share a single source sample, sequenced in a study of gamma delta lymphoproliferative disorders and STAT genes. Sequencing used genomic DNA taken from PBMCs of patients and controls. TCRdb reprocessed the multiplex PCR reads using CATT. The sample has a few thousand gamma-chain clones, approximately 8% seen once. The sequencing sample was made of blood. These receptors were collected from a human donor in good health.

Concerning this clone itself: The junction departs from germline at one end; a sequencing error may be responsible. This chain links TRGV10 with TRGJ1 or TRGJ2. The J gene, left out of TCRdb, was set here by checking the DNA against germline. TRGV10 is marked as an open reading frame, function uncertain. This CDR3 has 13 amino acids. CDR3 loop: CAGRPQNYYKKLF. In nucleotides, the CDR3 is TGCGCGGGCCGACCGCAGAATTATTATAAGAAACTCTTT.

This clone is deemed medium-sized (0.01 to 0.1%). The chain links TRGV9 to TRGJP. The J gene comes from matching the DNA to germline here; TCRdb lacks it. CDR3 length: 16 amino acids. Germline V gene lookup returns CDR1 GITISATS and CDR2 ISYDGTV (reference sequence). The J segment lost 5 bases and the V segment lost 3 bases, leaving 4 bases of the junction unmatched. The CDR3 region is CALWELKELGKKIKVF. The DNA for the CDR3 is TGTGCCTTGTGGGAGTTAAAAGAGTTGGGCAAAAAAATCAAGGTATTT.

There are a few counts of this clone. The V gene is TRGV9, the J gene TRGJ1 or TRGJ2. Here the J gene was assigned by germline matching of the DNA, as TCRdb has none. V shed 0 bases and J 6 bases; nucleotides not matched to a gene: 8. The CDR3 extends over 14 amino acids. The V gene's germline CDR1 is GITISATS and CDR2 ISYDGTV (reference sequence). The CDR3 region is CALWEVRTLYKKLF. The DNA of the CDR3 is TGTGCCTTGTGGGAGGTGCGGACTCTTTATAAGAAACTCTTT.